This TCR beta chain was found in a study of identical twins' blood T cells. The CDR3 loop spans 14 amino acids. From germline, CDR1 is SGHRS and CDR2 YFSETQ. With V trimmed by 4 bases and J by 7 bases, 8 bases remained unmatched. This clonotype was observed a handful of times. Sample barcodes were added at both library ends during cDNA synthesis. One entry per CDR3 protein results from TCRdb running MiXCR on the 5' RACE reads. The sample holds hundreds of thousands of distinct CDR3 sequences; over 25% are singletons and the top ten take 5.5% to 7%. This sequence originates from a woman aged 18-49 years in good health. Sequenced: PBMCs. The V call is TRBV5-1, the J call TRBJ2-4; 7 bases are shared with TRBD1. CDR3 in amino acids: CASSPAGTENIQYF. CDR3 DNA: TGCGCCAGCAGCCCGGCCGGGACAGAGAACATTCAGTACTTC.